One T cell receptor beta chain is described in this entry. The data originate from a study of shared T cell receptors in the human thymus. The CDR3 totals 15 residues. CDR1 and CDR2 (germline): SGHVS, FNYEAQ. Trimming left V 4 bases short and J 0 bases short, with 7 bases between. The method was immunoSEQ multiplex PCR; TCRdb's version includes in-frame clones alone and lacks a portion of them. The sample has 600,000 to 900,000 clones, 80% to 90% seen once. The same data also contributed to another study, on human thymus T cells. This second report adds: Serving as donors were healthy Finnish infants, each of whom was having open corrective surgery for congenital heart defects. Resections from corrective heart surgery supplied the thymus tissue. Thymic as well as blood repertoires seemed to favor certain V and J genes unevenly. Related studies found that unrelated individuals share highly overlapping thymic repertoires.

The receptor was isolated from a girl less than two years old with a congenital heart defect. This chain connects TRBV7-6 to TRBJ2-6; the D gene is possibly TRBD2 (6 bases). Input material: thymocytes. CDR3 bases: TGTGCCAGCAGCTACGGGGGCTCTGGGGCCAACGTCCTGACTTTC. Protein product: CASSYGGSGANVLTF.